The next 20 T cell receptor beta chains were all read from a single sample in a study of blood T cells in healthy people across ages. Primers used in a second PCR of roughly 6 to 11 cycles were a sample-barcoded 5' primer and a J-beta primer mix. TCRdb processed the 5' RACE reads anew with MiXCR; each CDR3 protein has one entry. The data show 1.6 million or so distinct CDR3 sequences, with 34% seen just once and approximately 10% held by the top ten. The sequencing sample was made of blood. The receptors stem from a woman aged 25-40 years in good health.

This clonotype was counted only a few times. The gene calls are TRBV7-9 and TRBJ2-7; a possible D gene is TRBD1 (6 bases). CDR3 length equals 11 residues. V was clipped by 7 bases and J by 5 bases, with 9 bases between them. CDR1 is SEHNR and CDR2 is FQNEAQ in the germline V gene (reference sequence). CDR3 nucleotides: TGTGCCAGCACCAGACAGGACGAGCAGTACTTC. Its protein is CASTRQDEQYF. The full variable domain, its missing parts supplied by reference TRBV7-9 and TRBJ2-7, is DTGVSQNPRHKITKRGQNVTFRCDPISEHNRLYWYRQTLGQGPEFLTYFQNEAQLEKSRLLSDRFSAERPKGSFSTLEIQRTEQGDSAMYLCASTRQDEQYFGPGTRLTVT.

In its sample, this clonotype was seen many times. V usage is TRBV12-3 or TRBV12-4 and J usage is TRBJ1-2, with TRBD1 identical over 7 bases. With 8 bases clipped from V and 8 bases from J, the junction kept 8 bases outside the gene matches. The CDR3 consists of 12 residues. DNA of the CDR3: TGTGCCAGCCAGGGGGACTTTTGGGGCTACACCTTC. Translating gives CASQGDFWGYTF.

This clonotype was picked up a small number of times. The chain carries TRBV7-2 and TRBJ2-1; 11 bases agree with TRBD2. This CDR3 comprises 15 residues. Germline values: CDR1 SGHTA, CDR2 FQGNSA. The ends lost 3 bases at V and 9 bases at J; junction bases unmatched: 7. CDR3 region: CASSFVAGGPGEQFF. CDR3 nucleotide sequence: TGTGCCAGCAGCTTTGTAGCGGGGGGGCCAGGTGAGCAGTTCTTC. The complete variable domain, with remaining parts taken from reference TRBV7-2 and TRBJ2-1, reads GAGVSQSPSNKVTEKGKDVELRCDPISGHTALYWYRQSLGQGLEFLIYFQGNSAPDKSGLPSDRFSAERTGGSVSTLTIQRTQQEDSAVYLCASSFVAGGPGEQFFGPGTRLTVL.

The CDR3 is CASSSQASSYEQYF. The CDR3 DNA follows: TGCGCCAGCAGTTCACAGGCTAGCTCCTACGAGCAGTACTTC. This rearrangement joins TRBV5-1 to TRBJ2-7, with D perhaps TRBD1 (5 bases). Germline lookup yields CDR1 SGHRS and CDR2 YFSETQ. CDR3 length equals 14 residues. Trimming stripped 5 bases from V and 0 bases from J, with 12 bases between. Looking up the rest from reference TRBV5-1 and TRBJ2-7 gives the full variable domain: KAGVTQTPRYLIKTRGQQVTLSCSPISGHRSVSWYQQTPGQGLQFLFEYFSETQRNKGNFPGRFSGRQFSNSRSEMNVSTLELGDSALYLCASSSQASSYEQYFGPGTRLTVT.

Only one count was recorded for this clonotype. The germline gene is not matched at one end of the junction; a read error may be the cause. The rearrangement uses TRBV28 and TRBJ2-4; tentatively, D is TRBD1 or TRBD2 (5 bases each). Germline CDR1 and CDR2: MDHEN and SYDVKM. The CDR3 contains 14 residues. The DNA for the CDR3 is TGTGCCAACAGTACTTCGCTGCGAGGGGACATTCAGTACTTC. This gives the protein CANSTSLRGDIQYF.

The chain joins TRBV7-9 to TRBJ2-7, with 7 bases matching TRBD1. The germline gives CDR1 SEHNR, CDR2 FQNEAQ (reference sequence). V trimming: 10 bases; J trimming: 1 base; junction bases outside the gene matches: 7. CDR3 size: 13 residues. CDR3 nucleotides: TGTGCCAACGTTGACAGGGAATCCTACGAGCAGTACTTC. Protein: CANVDRESYEQYF.

This clonotype was recorded at least ten times. The gene calls are TRBV7-3 and TRBJ2-1; TRBD2 agrees at 10 bases. Per germline, CDR1 SGHTA and CDR2 FQGTGA. CDR3 length: 16 residues. Losses at the gene ends were 5 bases for V and 1 base for J; bases not matched to a gene: 5. CDR3 region: CASSATLAGSYNEQFF. The CDR3 DNA reads TGTGCCAGCAGCGCTACACTAGCGGGGTCCTACAATGAGCAGTTCTTC.

The chain combines TRBV30 with TRBJ2-3; D is perhaps TRBD2 (5 bases). This CDR3 has 15 amino acids. Trimming stripped 0 bases from V and 5 bases from J, with 15 bases between. Looked up from germline, CDR1 is GTSNPN and CDR2 is SVGIG (reference sequence). Here the CDR3 DNA reads TGTGCCTGGAGTGTTCTCGGTCGGGAAAGAGATACGCAGTATTTT. This encodes CAWSVLGRERDTQYF.

This chain joins TRBV10-3 and TRBJ2-7, with 7 bases that match TRBD1. V shed 3 bases and J 2 bases; nucleotides not matched to a gene: 13. This CDR3 is built from 17 residues. CDR1 is ENHRY, CDR2 SYGVKD, per germline. The CDR3 DNA follows: TGTGCCATCAGTGACCCCGTACAGACAGGGAATGCCTACGAGCAGTACTTC. Translated, it gives CAISDPVQTGNAYEQYF.

This rearrangement joins TRBV28 to TRBJ2-3; unclear D gene. This CDR3 is built from 15 residues. V was pared by 5 bases and J by 1 base, with 13 bases between. Germline V gives CDR1 MDHEN, CDR2 SYDVKM. The CDR3 coding sequence is TGTGCCAGCAGTACCGCGGAAGCCGGCACAGATACGCAGTATTTT. Protein sequence: CASSTAEAGTDTQYF.

The genes are TRBV3-1 and TRBJ2-3; TRBD2 might be the D (7 bases). Per the germline V gene, CDR1 is LGHDT and CDR2 is YNNKEL (reference sequence). V gave up 5 bases and J gave up 0 bases, with 15 bases separating them. The CDR3 spans 16 residues. The CDR3, as DNA: TGTGCCAGCAGCGTCACGAGGGGGGGAAGCACAGATACGCAGTATTTT. Encoded protein: CASSVTRGGSTDTQYF.

The sample holds many counts of this clonotype. The chain links TRBV7-2 to TRBJ2-3; TRBD1 agrees at 7 bases. J gave up 4 bases and V 10 bases, and 17 bases lay outside the gene matches. This CDR3 has 16 amino acids. CDR1 is SGHTA and CDR2 is FQGNSA in the germline V gene. The CDR3 DNA follows: TGTGCCACCCAGGGGGACCGGGACCTTCGGGCAGATACGCAGTATTTT. This gives the protein CATQGDRDLRADTQYF.

The CDR3 sequence is CAWSGLAATGEQFF. The CDR3 DNA is TGTGCCTGGAGTGGACTAGCGGCTACGGGTGAGCAGTTCTTC. The chain links TRBV30 to TRBJ2-1, with 9 nucleotides matching TRBD2. Germline V gives CDR1 GTSNPN, CDR2 SVGIG (reference sequence). V was clipped by 1 base and J by 9 bases; unmatched bases: 7. The CDR3 is 14 residues long. Together with reference TRBV30 and TRBJ2-1, the CDR3 gives the full variable domain: SQTIHQWPATLVQPVGSPLSLECTVEGTSNPNLYWYRQAAGRGLQLLFYSVGIGQISSEVPQNLSASRPQDRQFILSSKKLLLSDSGFYLCAWSGLAATGEQFFGPGTRLTVL.

Notes on this clonotype: A read error is possible here, since a much larger clone lies one base away. The chain is built from TRBV29-1 and TRBJ2-5, with TRBD1 matching 11 bases. The length of the CDR3 is 14 residues. The V and J ends lost 4 bases and 11 bases, in that order; junction bases with no gene match: 12. CDR1 SQVTM and CDR2 ANQGSEA come from the germline V gene. The CDR3 region has the DNA TGCAGCGTTGGAGGAGGACAGGGGGCTGGTGAGCAGTACTTC. It codes for CSVGGGQGAGEQYF.

CDR3 protein: CASSQEEGLSQPQHF. CDR3 coding DNA: TGTGCCAGCAGCCAAGAAGAGGGTCTCAGTCAGCCCCAGCATTTT. The chain recombines TRBV4-2 with TRBJ1-5; no definite D call. The CDR3 covers 15 residues. Germline V lookup: CDR1 LGHNA, CDR2 YNFKEQ. With 0 bases removed from V and 6 bases from J, the gap between germline ends came to 12 bases.

The chain links TRBV7-2 to TRBJ2-3, with D possibly matching TRBD2 (6 bases). The CDR3 extends over 15 amino acids. Per germline, CDR1 SGHTA and CDR2 FQGNSA. The V end lost 4 bases, the J end lost 11 bases, and 22 bases lay between the germline ends. The CDR3 bases are TGTGCCAGCAGCTCACTCTCCGGGAGTTGGGGTAGGCAGTATTTT. Translating it yields CASSSLSGSWGRQYF. Using reference TRBV7-2 and TRBJ2-3 for the parts outside the CDR3, the full variable domain is GAGVSQSPSNKVTEKGKDVELRCDPISGHTALYWYRQSLGQGLEFLIYFQGNSAPDKSGLPSDRFSAERTGGSVSTLTIQRTQQEDSAVYLCASSSLSGSWGRQYFGPGTRLTVL.

This clonotype came up a few times. The chain uses TRBV4-3 and TRBJ1-4; TRBD1 is a possible D gene (5 bases). This CDR3 has 15 amino acids. Trimming cost V 5 bases and J 5 bases, with 15 bases left between them. Germline-derived CDR1 and CDR2 are LGHNA and YSLEER. CDR3 sequence reads: CASSFTQGSNEKLFF. The DNA of the CDR3 is TGCGCCAGCAGCTTTACCCAGGGTTCGAATGAAAAACTGTTTTTT.

This sequence joins TRBV5-1 and TRBJ2-1, with D perhaps TRBD2 (5 bases). V lost 2 bases to trimming and J lost 6 bases, with 9 bases between them. The CDR3 sequence is 13 residues long. Per germline, CDR1 SGHRS and CDR2 YFSETQ. CDR3 in DNA: TGCGCCAGCAGCTTCGGGGTACTCAATGAGCAGTTCTTC. It translates to CASSFGVLNEQFF.

This clonotype was observed a few times. The CDR3 region has the DNA TGTGCCAGCAGCCTACTTCGGACGACCTACGAGCAGTACTTC. It translates to CASSLLRTTYEQYF. This rearrangement joins TRBV6-6 to TRBJ2-7; D is unclear. V gave up 6 bases and J gave up 2 bases, with 14 bases separating them. CDR3 length equals 14 residues. Germline V gene data show CDR1 as MNHNY and CDR2 as SVGAGI (reference sequence).

The chain combines TRBV7-8 with TRBJ2-7, with unresolved D. Trimming left V 2 bases short and J 2 bases short, with 7 bases between. Germline V CDR1 and CDR2: SGHVS, FQNEAQ. The length of the CDR3 is 13 residues. CDR3 coding DNA: TGTGCCAGCAGCTTATACGGTACCTACGAGCAGTACTTC. Translating gives CASSLYGTYEQYF.